Shown below are 7 T cell receptor beta chains from a single sample sequenced in a study of blood T cell repertoires in COVID-19. Sequencing used immunoSEQ multiplex PCR; TCRdb keeps in-frame clones, though not all of them. The sample has 15,000 to 20,000 clones, 80% seen once. The sample comprised peripheral blood. These receptor sequences come from an older man with acute or convalescent COVID-19.

The V and J genes are TRBV9 and TRBJ2-3, with TRBD2 as a possible D gene (6 bases). V gave up 4 bases and J gave up 0 bases, with 18 bases separating them. Germline V CDR1 and CDR2: SGDLS, YYNGEE. The CDR3 loop spans 17 amino acids. CDR3 residues: CASSPHGGSGSTDTQYF. DNA of the CDR3: TGTGCCAGCAGCCCCCACGGGGGATCGGGGAGCACAGATACGCAGTATTTT.

This clone has a single count. The genes are TRBV5-1 and TRBJ1-1; 8 nucleotides match TRBD1. The germline V gene has CDR1 SGHRS and CDR2 YFSETQ. The junction had 7 bases not matched to a gene; V was cut back by 0 bases and J by 3 bases. CDR3 length: 16 residues. CDR3 DNA sequence: TGCGCCAGCAGCTTGGGGGTGACAGGGGTAGACACTGAAGCTTTCTTT. This sequence encodes CASSLGVTGVDTEAFF.

Worth noting for this clone: Other DNA sequences of this sample code for an identical CDR3. The chain links TRBV7-2 to TRBJ1-5; possible D gene TRBD1, 6 bases. The CDR3 totals 14 residues. Per the germline V gene, CDR1 is SGHTA and CDR2 is FQGNSA. The V end was cut by 8 bases, the J end by 4 bases, with 15 bases between. CDR3 in amino acids: CASSLQGGNQPQHF. For the CDR3, the DNA is TGTGCCAGCTCTTTACAGGGTGGGAATCAGCCCCAGCATTTT.

The chain has TRBV6-5 and TRBJ2-3; 8 bases map to TRBD2. The ends lost 6 bases at V and 7 bases at J; junction bases unmatched: 9. This CDR3 is 14 amino acids long. CDR1 and CDR2 (germline): MNHEY, SVGAGI. The DNA of the CDR3 is TGTGCCAGCAGGGGCCGGGGGGGCTTACATACGCAGTATTTT. Translation: CASRGRGGLHTQYF.

This CDR3 is CASSQWDRGHEQYF. The CDR3 region has the DNA TGTGCCAGCAGCCAATGGGACAGGGGCCACGAGCAGTACTTC. The chain has TRBV3-1 (or the pseudogene TRBV3-2) and TRBJ2-7; the match to TRBD1 covers 10 bases. Germline CDR1 is LGHDT and CDR2 is YNNKEL (reference sequence). The CDR3 length is 14 residues. V trimming: 2 bases; J trimming: 5 bases; junction bases outside the gene matches: 3.

The chain recombines TRBV6-2 or TRBV6-3 with TRBJ1-5; D remains unclear. Trimming shortened V by 2 bases and J by 2 bases, and 10 bases separated the two germline ends. The CDR3 spans 15 residues. In germline, CDR1 is MNHEY, CDR2 SVGEGT. The DNA of the CDR3 is TGTGCCAGCAGTTACCTGGGAGACGGCAATCAGCCCCAGCATTTT. Amino acids: CASSYLGDGNQPQHF.

The rearrangement uses TRBV27 and TRBJ1-6; D not certain. Trimming removed 5 bases from V and 0 bases from J, with 8 bases in between. This CDR3 has 15 amino acids. From germline, CDR1 is MNHEY and CDR2 SMNVEV (reference sequence). The CDR3 reads CASSPEVSYNSPLHF. CDR3 coding DNA: TGTGCCAGCAGTCCAGAGGTCTCCTATAATTCACCCCTCCACTTT.